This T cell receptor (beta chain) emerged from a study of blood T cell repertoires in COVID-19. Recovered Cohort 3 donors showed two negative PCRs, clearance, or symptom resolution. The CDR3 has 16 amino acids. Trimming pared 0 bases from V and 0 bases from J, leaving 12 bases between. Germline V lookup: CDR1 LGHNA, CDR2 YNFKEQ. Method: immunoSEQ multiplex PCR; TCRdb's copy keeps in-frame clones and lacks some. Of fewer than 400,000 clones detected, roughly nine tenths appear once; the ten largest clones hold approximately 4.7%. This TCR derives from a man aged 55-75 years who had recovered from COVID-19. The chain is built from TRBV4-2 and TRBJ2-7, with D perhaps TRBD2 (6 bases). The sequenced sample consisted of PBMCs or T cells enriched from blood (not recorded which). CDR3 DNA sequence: TGTGCCAGCAGCCAAGATGGGGGGAGGCCCTCCTACGAGCAGTACTTC. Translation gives CASSQDGGRPSYEQYF.